This T cell receptor beta chain is drawn from a study of beta chain features in type 1 diabetes. Study-level results: Patients with Type 1 diabetes showed moderately but significantly shorter TCRB CDR3s in all four CD4+ subsets.

The V segment lost 6 bases and the J segment 8 bases; nucleotides outside the gene matches: 9. Germline V gene lookup returns CDR1 SEHNR and CDR2 FQNEAQ (reference sequence). This CDR3 has 15 residues. Expressed TCRB transcripts got sequenced, as all isolated RNA was reverse transcribed. Naive, central memory and regulatory T cell samples came to a mean of around 3.3 million reads. Method: immunoSEQ multiplex PCR; TCRdb's copy keeps in-frame clones and lacks some. The sample consists of about 70,000 clones, roughly 49% of them appearing once. This clone was detected only a few times. The antigen remains undetermined.

Sequencing was carried out using central memory CD4+ T cells from blood. This receptor was taken from a man aged 25-45 years with type 1 diabetes. The chain carries TRBV7-9 and TRBJ1-4; TRBD1 matches 10 bases. The CDR3 nucleotides read TGTGCCAGCAGTCTATCCGGGACAGGGGTCGAAAAACTGTTTTTT. Amino acids: CASSLSGTGVEKLFF.